This is a list of T cell receptor beta chains from one sample in a study of naive and memory T cell subsets. TCRdb independently ran MiXCR on the UMI-ligation and nested PCR reads; one entry per CDR3 protein. This table has 140,000 to 150,000 distinct CDR3 sequences, 22% appearing once. Specimen: naive CD4+ T cells from blood. All receptors derive from a human donor in good health. Each CDR3 is given with its conserved first and last residue. Fields, in order: CDR3 DNA, CDR3 protein, J gene, clone size, V gene, D gene. D genes are given only for firm matches. The size entry is marked missing in some rows and otherwise reads once, few, many or a size class.

DNA: TGTGCCAGCAGTTTAGCGCTTGGGGCGCAATCCTACAATGAGCAGTTCTTC
CDR3: CASSLALGAQSYNEQFF
J: TRBJ2-1
size: -
V: TRBV12-3/TRBV12-4
D: -

DNA: TGCAGCGTTGATAGCCCTTGGGGAGCCAAAAACATTCAGTACTTC
CDR3: CSVDSPWGAKNIQYF
J: TRBJ2-4
size: -
V: TRBV29-1
D: -

DNA: TGTGCCAGCAGTGAATCCCCTGGACAGCCTGGAATCTACGAGCAGTACTTC
CDR3: CASSESPGQPGIYEQYF
J: TRBJ2-7
size: -
V: TRBV25-1
D: -

DNA: TGTGCCAGCAGCTTTTCCAGAAACTCTGGAAACACCATATATTTT
CDR3: CASSFSRNSGNTIYF
J: TRBJ1-3
size: -
V: TRBV7-2
D: -

DNA: TGTGCCAGCAGCCCCGGACAGGGGGACTCCTACGAGCAGTACTTC
CDR3: CASSPGQGDSYEQYF
J: TRBJ2-7
size: -
V: TRBV28
D: TRBD1

DNA: TGTGCCAGCAGCTCGGGACAGTTAGCGGATACGCAGTATTTT
CDR3: CASSSGQLADTQYF
J: TRBJ2-3
size: few
V: TRBV7-9
D: TRBD1

DNA: TGTGCCAGCAGGACAGAGCCGGGAACAGCTGAAGCTTTCTTT
CDR3: CASRTEPGTAEAFF
J: TRBJ1-1
size: few
V: TRBV6-6
D: -

DNA: TGTGCCACCAGTGATTTGAAGGACCAAACCGGGGAGCTGTTTTTT
CDR3: CATSDLKDQTGELFF
J: TRBJ2-2
size: few
V: TRBV24-1
D: -

DNA: TGTGCCAGCAGTTTTTCAGGGGTCGGCACTGAAGCTTTCTTT
CDR3: CASSFSGVGTEAFF
J: TRBJ1-1
size: few
V: TRBV6-2/TRBV6-3
D: -

DNA: TGTGCCAGCAGTTCCAGGGGGGGCTCTGGGGCCAACGTCCTGACTTTC
CDR3: CASSSRGGSGANVLTF
J: TRBJ2-6
size: few
V: TRBV28
D: -

DNA: TGTGCCAGCAGTGTCGAGGGGGCAGCTAATGAAAAACTGTTTTTT
CDR3: CASSVEGAANEKLFF
J: TRBJ1-4
size: few
V: TRBV25-1
D: TRBD1

DNA: TGTGCCAGTGGGACAGGAGCCTACGAGCAGTACTTC
CDR3: CASGTGAYEQYF
J: TRBJ2-7
size: once
V: TRBV19
D: TRBD1

DNA: TGCAGTGCCTGGGAAAAACTCCGGAGGGAGCAGTACTTC
CDR3: CSAWEKLRREQYF
J: TRBJ2-7
size: -
V: TRBV20-1
D: -

DNA: TGTGCCAGCAGACGAACAGGGGGAGCCAAAAACATTCAGTACTTC
CDR3: CASRRTGGAKNIQYF
J: TRBJ2-4
size: many
V: TRBV11-2
D: TRBD1

DNA: TGTGCCATCAGGTCGTCAGGGGGTTTCCACGAGCAGTACTTC
CDR3: CAIRSSGGFHEQYF
J: TRBJ2-7
size: -
V: TRBV10-3
D: TRBD1

DNA: TGTGCCAGCAGTTACCTCAGTGACAATCAGCCCCAGCATTTT
CDR3: CASSYLSDNQPQHF
J: TRBJ1-5
size: -
V: TRBV6-6
D: -

DNA: TGTGCCAGCAGCTTAGCTAGCGGGGTCACAGATACGCAGTATTTT
CDR3: CASSLASGVTDTQYF
J: TRBJ2-3
size: -
V: TRBV7-2
D: TRBD2

DNA: TGCAGTGTCCCGGGGGCCATAGAAGAGACCCAGTACTTC
CDR3: CSVPGAIEETQYF
J: TRBJ2-5
size: -
V: TRBV20-1
D: -

DNA: TGCAGTGGGGCTAAGACAAATACCTACGAGCAGTACTTC
CDR3: CSGAKTNTYEQYF
J: TRBJ2-7
size: -
V: TRBV29-1
D: -

DNA: TGTGCCAGCATTCCGGCCGTAGCGGGAGTCAGAGATACGCAGTATTTT
CDR3: CASIPAVAGVRDTQYF
J: TRBJ2-3
size: many
V: TRBV5-5
D: TRBD2

DNA: TGCAGTAACAGGGGTTACGAGGGATCCTACGAGCAGTACTTC
CDR3: CSNRGYEGSYEQYF
J: TRBJ2-7
size: -
V: TRBV20-1
D: TRBD1

DNA: TGTGCCAGCAGCACTCACGAGCAGTACTTC
CDR3: CASSTHEQYF
J: TRBJ2-7
size: -
V: TRBV21-1
D: -

DNA: TGTGCCAGCAGCTTAGCTTCACCCCTCCACTTT
CDR3: CASSLASPLHF
J: TRBJ1-6
size: few
V: TRBV11-2
D: -

DNA: TGTGCCAGCAGTCAGGGAGGCTTATCGGGTAACTATGGCTACACCTTC
CDR3: CASSQGGLSGNYGYTF
J: TRBJ1-2
size: once
V: TRBV28
D: -

DNA: TGTGCCACCAGCAGAGATCCCGGACAGAACTATGGCTACACCTTC
CDR3: CATSRDPGQNYGYTF
J: TRBJ1-2
size: -
V: TRBV15
D: -

DNA: TGTGCCAGCTCACCAGGGCAGAATCAGCCCCAGCATTTT
CDR3: CASSPGQNQPQHF
J: TRBJ1-5
size: -
V: TRBV18
D: -

DNA: TGTGCCAGCAACGGACTAGCGGGAGCTAATGAGCAGTTCTTC
CDR3: CASNGLAGANEQFF
J: TRBJ2-1
size: once
V: TRBV6-2/TRBV6-3
D: TRBD2

DNA: TGTGCCAGCAGCTTAAGCAGAATCAACACCGGGGAGCTGTTTTTT
CDR3: CASSLSRINTGELFF
J: TRBJ2-2
size: -
V: TRBV7-9
D: -

DNA: TGTGCCAGCAGTGGGTTCCACAGGGCCTACGAGCAGTACTTC
CDR3: CASSGFHRAYEQYF
J: TRBJ2-7
size: few
V: TRBV28
D: -

DNA: TGTGCCTGGAGTCGAGGGACCCTTAATGAAAAACTGTTTTTT
CDR3: CAWSRGTLNEKLFF
J: TRBJ1-4
size: -
V: TRBV30
D: -

DNA: TGCGCCAGCAGCTTGTCAGGGAATCCCGGGGAGCTGTTTTTT
CDR3: CASSLSGNPGELFF
J: TRBJ2-2
size: -
V: TRBV5-1
D: -

DNA: TGTGCCAGCAGCGTAGCTCACGGACTAGTAGCCGGCGTTGGCGAGCAGTTCTTC
CDR3: CASSVAHGLVAGVGEQFF
J: TRBJ2-1
size: -
V: TRBV9
D: TRBD2

DNA: TGTGCCAGCAGTTTAAGGGCGGGACCTGTCACAGATACGCAGTATTTT
CDR3: CASSLRAGPVTDTQYF
J: TRBJ2-3
size: many
V: TRBV12-3/TRBV12-4
D: -

DNA: TGCAGCGTAGACGAAGCTTTCTTT
CDR3: CSVDEAFF
J: TRBJ1-1
size: -
V: TRBV29-1
D: -

DNA: TGTGCCAGCAGCTTAGGTCTTCGGACGGTGACCTACGAGCAGTACTTC
CDR3: CASSLGLRTVTYEQYF
J: TRBJ2-7
size: -
V: TRBV11-2
D: -

DNA: TGTGCCAGCAGTCGTCCCGGGACAGGGGCACACTTC
CDR3: CASSRPGTGAHF
J: TRBJ2-7
size: many
V: TRBV12-3/TRBV12-4
D: TRBD1

DNA: TGTGCCAGCAGCGATCCGGGACAGGGCGTCTACGAGCAGTACTTC
CDR3: CASSDPGQGVYEQYF
J: TRBJ2-7
size: -
V: TRBV12-3/TRBV12-4
D: TRBD1

DNA: TGTGCCAGCTCACCGGTAGCGGGAGCCGTAGATACGCAGTATTTT
CDR3: CASSPVAGAVDTQYF
J: TRBJ2-3
size: -
V: TRBV18
D: TRBD2

DNA: TGCAGTGTTGGGACTAGCGGGGGGAGCACAGATACGCAGTATTTT
CDR3: CSVGTSGGSTDTQYF
J: TRBJ2-3
size: -
V: TRBV20-1
D: TRBD2

DNA: TGTGCCAGCAGTGAATCAGGGACACTCACAGATACGCAGTATTTT
CDR3: CASSESGTLTDTQYF
J: TRBJ2-3
size: -
V: TRBV2
D: -

DNA: TGTGCCAGCAGCCTAAAGATATCCTACGAGCAGTACTTC
CDR3: CASSLKISYEQYF
J: TRBJ2-7
size: few
V: TRBV7-2
D: -

DNA: TGTGCCAGCAGCATGCGGGTTTCGGGTGAGCAGTTCTTC
CDR3: CASSMRVSGEQFF
J: TRBJ2-1
size: few
V: TRBV7-3
D: -

DNA: TGTGCCAGCAGTGTCACAGGGGCCGCGGGGGCCAACGTCCTGACTTTC
CDR3: CASSVTGAAGANVLTF
J: TRBJ2-6
size: -
V: TRBV28
D: TRBD1

DNA: TGTGCCAGCAGGGTCTCCCGGGGGAACTCCTACGAGCAGTACTTC
CDR3: CASRVSRGNSYEQYF
J: TRBJ2-7
size: -
V: TRBV28
D: -

DNA: TGCAGCGGGGGGGACAATGAGCAGTTCTTC
CDR3: CSGGDNEQFF
J: TRBJ2-1
size: many
V: TRBV29-1
D: -

DNA: TGTGCCAGCAGCTTAACAGTAGTCAATGAGCAGTTCTTC
CDR3: CASSLTVVNEQFF
J: TRBJ2-1
size: -
V: TRBV7-9
D: -

DNA: TGCAGCGTAATAGGTGGACAGTACGAGCAGTACTTC
CDR3: CSVIGGQYEQYF
J: TRBJ2-7
size: many
V: TRBV29-1
D: -

DNA: TGTGCCAGCAGTTACGGATTCTGGTCCACAGATACGCAGTATTTT
CDR3: CASSYGFWSTDTQYF
J: TRBJ2-3
size: -
V: TRBV6-2/TRBV6-3
D: -

DNA: TGCGCCAGCAGCACCGGTTTCGGTGTTTTGGACACTGAAGCTTTCTTT
CDR3: CASSTGFGVLDTEAFF
J: TRBJ1-1
size: -
V: TRBV5-1
D: -

DNA: TGTGCCAGCAGTTCCGGACTAGCGGGAGTCAAAGATGAGCAGTTCTTC
CDR3: CASSSGLAGVKDEQFF
J: TRBJ2-1
size: few
V: TRBV28
D: TRBD2

DNA: TGTGCCAGCAGGATGGTAGCCGGGGAGACCCAGTACTTC
CDR3: CASRMVAGETQYF
J: TRBJ2-5
size: few
V: TRBV25-1
D: -

DNA: TGTGCCAGCAGTTTATACTTTGCCCGGGCCCCAAAAAGATACGAGCAGTACTTC
CDR3: CASSLYFARAPKRYEQYF
J: TRBJ2-7
size: few
V: TRBV28
D: -

DNA: TGTGCCAGCAGTTTCCGAGCGGGAGAAAGGATCTCGCAGTACTTC
CDR3: CASSFRAGERISQYF
J: TRBJ2-7
size: few
V: TRBV27
D: TRBD2

DNA: TGTGCCAGCAGTGGATACCCGGGACTAGTTCAGGAGACCCAGTACTTC
CDR3: CASSGYPGLVQETQYF
J: TRBJ2-5
size: -
V: TRBV28
D: TRBD2

DNA: TGTGCCACCGACCCCTTAATACAGGGTTTTAACTATGGCTACACCTTC
CDR3: CATDPLIQGFNYGYTF
J: TRBJ1-2
size: many
V: TRBV28
D: -

DNA: TGTGCCAGCAGTCGGACAGTTAGCCCCTACGAGCAGTACTTC
CDR3: CASSRTVSPYEQYF
J: TRBJ2-7
size: -
V: TRBV6-6
D: -

DNA: TGTGCCAGCAGTTCGAACTTCCAAGAGACCCAGTACTTC
CDR3: CASSSNFQETQYF
J: TRBJ2-5
size: many
V: TRBV27
D: -

DNA: TGTGCCTGGAGGGCTAGCGGGAGACTGGACGAGCAGTACTTC
CDR3: CAWRASGRLDEQYF
J: TRBJ2-7
size: few
V: TRBV30
D: TRBD2

DNA: TGTGCCAGCAGAGCAGGGGACCCCCGCGGCTACACCTTC
CDR3: CASRAGDPRGYTF
J: TRBJ1-2
size: few
V: TRBV28
D: -